This is a list of T cell receptor beta chains from one sample in a study of T cell repertoires in cytomegalovirus infection. No antigen has been identified for these receptors. TCRdb reanalysed the reads using MiXCR and keeps one entry per CDR3 protein. The sample has about 78,000 distinct CDR3 sequences, 40% seen once; the top ten hold over 90%. Sequencing was performed on CD8+ T cells from cultured PBMCs, taken from culture after CMV antigen stimulation. These receptors were obtained from a human donor in good health (CMV status not recorded). Some clones in this sample may be carry-over from other donors' samples. Each CDR3 is given with its conserved first and last residue. D genes are given only for firm matches. Size is stated for part of the rows, as once, few or many counts, or as a class when the clone is expanded.

v_call	d_call	j_call	clone_size	cdr3_nt	cdr3_aa
TRBV5-1	.	TRBJ1-1	few	TGCGCCAGCAGTCCCGGGGGGACCATGAACACTGAAGCTTTCTTT	CASSPGGTMNTEAFF
TRBV10-3	TRBD2	TRBJ2-1	.	TGTGCCATCAGTGAGGAGGGACTAGCCCACCTCTACAATGAGCAGTTCTTC	CAISEEGLAHLYNEQFF
TRBV12-3/TRBV12-4	TRBD2	TRBJ2-1	few	TGTGCCAGCACCACCTGGACTAGCGGGGTTGAGCAGTTCTTC	CASTTWTSGVEQFF
TRBV7-6	TRBD1	TRBJ2-1	.	TGTGCCAGCAGCTTAGCGACAGGGATTGAGCAGTTCTTC	CASSLATGIEQFF
TRBV7-8	TRBD2	TRBJ2-1	many	TGTGCCAGCAGCACCCCAAGCGGGGGGGCCAGGAATGAGCAGTTCTTC	CASSTPSGGARNEQFF
TRBV5-8	.	TRBJ2-3	.	TGTGCCAGCAGCTTGGGGAGGGCAGTAACAGATACGCAGTATTTT	CASSLGRAVTDTQYF
TRBV11-2	TRBD2	TRBJ2-1	once	TGTGCCAGCAGCTCGGGACTAGCGCATTTCTTC	CASSSGLAHFF
TRBV7-9	TRBD1	TRBJ2-3	.	TGTGCCAGCAGCGGTGAATTGGCAGGGGGCCGGCAAGATACGCAGTATTTT	CASSGELAGGRQDTQYF
TRBV28	.	TRBJ1-2	.	TGTGCCAGCAGTTTTCGTACATACTTCGATGGCTACACCTTC	CASSFRTYFDGYTF
TRBV7-9	.	TRBJ2-7	.	TGTGCCAGCAGCACCGACCGAGCCCGGAGCTACGAGCAGTACTTC	CASSTDRARSYEQYF
TRBV7-6	TRBD2	TRBJ2-1	.	TGTGCCAGCAGCTTCCGCGGGACTAATCACAATGAGCAGTTCTTC	CASSFRGTNHNEQFF
TRBV7-3	TRBD1	TRBJ2-1	.	TGTGCCAGCAGCGCGGGACAGGGCAGTGAGCAGTTCTTC	CASSAGQGSEQFF
TRBV6-2/TRBV6-3	.	TRBJ2-3	few	TGTGCCAGCAGTCGGACCGACACAGATACGCAGTATTTT	CASSRTDTDTQYF
TRBV20-1	.	TRBJ1-6	.	TGCAGTGCTAGGGGGTCAGCCGATAATTCACCCCTCCACTTT	CSARGSADNSPLHF
TRBV9	.	TRBJ2-3	.	TGTGCCAGCAGCGTAGGAGAGGATCATCCTAGAGATACGCAGTATTTT	CASSVGEDHPRDTQYF
TRBV7-9	.	TRBJ2-7	few	TGTGCCAGCAGCTTAGTCAGGGGAGGGTACGAGCAGTACTTC	CASSLVRGGYEQYF
TRBV7-2	.	TRBJ2-1	.	TGTGCCAGCAGCCCCCCGAGTTATGAGCAGTTCTTC	CASSPPSYEQFF
TRBV6-5	.	TRBJ2-3	few	TGTGCCAGCAGTTACGGAGCGGAAGGCACAGATACGCAGTATTTT	CASSYGAEGTDTQYF
TRBV9	.	TRBJ1-3	.	TGTGCCAGCAGCGTAGACCCGGGACACACCATATATTTT	CASSVDPGHTIYF
TRBV6-6	.	TRBJ2-7	.	TGTGCCAGCAGTTACGTAAGCGGTTCCTACGAGCAGTACTTC	CASSYVSGSYEQYF
TRBV12-3/TRBV12-4	TRBD2	TRBJ2-5	.	TGTGCCAGCAGACAACTAGCGGGGGATCAAGAGACCCAGTACTTC	CASRQLAGDQETQYF
TRBV7-6	TRBD2	TRBJ2-5	once	TGTGCTAGCAGCTTAGTCTCGCTCCGGGATAGCGGGGGGGAGACCCAGTACTTC	CASSLVSLRDSGGETQYF
TRBV6-8	.	TRBJ2-2	.	TGTGCCAGCTTTGCCGATTCTGGGGAGCTGTTTTTT	CASFADSGELFF
TRBV12-5	.	TRBJ2-2	.	TGTGCTAGTGTGAGGGACACCGGGGAGCTGTTTTTT	CASVRDTGELFF
TRBV7-2	TRBD1	TRBJ2-3	few	TGTGCCAGCAGCTTAGAGCCGGACAGGGGGCGACGCACAGATACGCAGTATTTT	CASSLEPDRGRRTDTQYF
TRBV6-1	.	TRBJ2-2	few	TGTGCCAGCATTGATGGGGTCCCCACCGGGGAGCTGTTTTTT	CASIDGVPTGELFF
TRBV7-9	.	TRBJ1-5	few	TGTGCCAGCAGCACAGAATTGGTCAATCAGCCCCAGCATTTT	CASSTELVNQPQHF
TRBV19	.	TRBJ2-5	.	TGTGCCAGTAGTATAGGGTGGGGACTTCAAGAGACCCAGTACTTC	CASSIGWGLQETQYF
TRBV12-5	.	TRBJ1-2	.	TGTGCTAGTGGTTTGGGAGTTAACTATGGCTACACCTTC	CASGLGVNYGYTF
TRBV27	TRBD2	TRBJ2-2	.	TGTGCCAGCAGTTTGGCGGGAGCCGGGGAGCTGTTTTTT	CASSLAGAGELFF
TRBV4-1	.	TRBJ2-7	once	TGCGCCAGCAGCCAGTGGTTCGGTGCAGGGACCGGCGAGCAGTACTTC	CASSQWFGAGTGEQYF
TRBV15	.	TRBJ2-1	once	TGTGCCACCAGCAGAGTTGCGGGACAAGTTTTCGATGAGCAGTTCTTC	CATSRVAGQVFDEQFF
TRBV12-3/TRBV12-4	.	TRBJ2-2	.	TGTGCCAGCACGTCTTCCGGGGAGCTGTTTTTT	CASTSSGELFF
TRBV6-1	.	TRBJ2-2	.	TGTGCCAGCAGTGAAGGGTACGGCTACGGGAGCACCGGGGAGCTGTTTTTT	CASSEGYGYGSTGELFF
TRBV5-8	.	TRBJ2-7	few	TGTGCCAGCAGCTGGGGGGCTAGCGGATCCTACGAGCAGTACTTC	CASSWGASGSYEQYF
TRBV19	.	TRBJ1-4	.	TGTGCCAGTAGTAACAAGGGAACAGCCGGTCGTGAAAAACTGTTTTTT	CASSNKGTAGREKLFF
TRBV12-3/TRBV12-4	.	TRBJ2-5	.	TGTGCCAGCAGTTTTGAGGCAGGGAGTCTTAGGGAGACCCAGTACTTC	CASSFEAGSLRETQYF
TRBV6-6	.	TRBJ1-1	.	TGTGCCATCCTCCTCAACGCTTGGGGCGAAGGCACTGAAGCTTTCTTT	CAILLNAWGEGTEAFF
TRBV12-3/TRBV12-4	TRBD1	TRBJ2-2	.	TGTGCCAGCAGTTTCTACGGTTTTGGGACAGGGGACACCGGGGAGCTGTTTTTT	CASSFYGFGTGDTGELFF
TRBV6-1	.	TRBJ2-2	many	TGTGCCAGCAGTGAACCAGACACCTATGCCACCGGGGAGCTGTTTTTT	CASSEPDTYATGELFF
TRBV14	TRBD1	TRBJ2-1	few	TGTGCCAGCAGCCGTGGGACAGCAATATACCCCTACAATGAGCAGTTCTTC	CASSRGTAIYPYNEQFF
TRBV7-9	.	TRBJ2-3	many	TGTGCCAGCAGCCAAACAGGGTACGCAGATACGCAGTATTTT	CASSQTGYADTQYF
TRBV11-2	TRBD2	TRBJ2-1	few	TGTGCCAGCAGCTTAGTTTGGGGGGGTGACCGAAATGAGCAGTTCTTC	CASSLVWGGDRNEQFF